The 7 T cell receptor beta chains reported below all come from one sample, sequenced in a study of T-cell memory formation after mild COVID-19. Via MiXCR, TCRdb re-called the 5' RACE reads, giving one row per CDR3 protein. The sample holds approximately 410,000 distinct CDR3 sequences, 20% to 25% seen once. The specimen sequenced was PBMCs or a T cell subset sorted from them (not recorded which). The origin of the receptors is an adult woman who had mild COVID-19 (a few samples of this study predate the infection). Cell type and time point are not known.

The chain's CDR3 is CASQTGLTEAFF. Written as DNA, the CDR3 is TGCGCCAGCCAGACAGGGCTTACTGAAGCTTTCTTT. This chain uses TRBV10-2 with TRBJ1-1; 7 positions match TRBD1. The length of the CDR3 is 12 residues. After removal of 8 bases from V and 5 bases from J, the junction contained 5 bases not matched to a gene. Germline CDR1 and CDR2: WSHSY and SAAADI.

J is TRBJ2-3 and V is TRBV7-2, with no clear D. Trimming removed 1 base from V and 14 bases from J, with 10 bases in between. Germline V CDR1 and CDR2: SGHTA, FQGNSA. There are 11 residues in the CDR3. The CDR3 reads CASSLDHSGYF. CDR3 sequence (DNA): TGTGCCAGCAGCTTAGACCACTCCGGGTATTTT.

There are a few counts of this clonotype. V is TRBV29-1 and J is TRBJ2-3; D is uncertain. CDR1 and CDR2 (germline): SQVTM, ANQGSEA. CDR3 length: 13 amino acids. Between the trimmed V and J ends, which lost 7 bases and 1 base, there was a span of 12 bases. CDR3 DNA: TGCAGCGCTTACAGAGACCGCACAGATACGCAGTATTTT. It specifies CSAYRDRTDTQYF.

This clonotype was observed once. The chain joins TRBV12-3 or TRBV12-4 to TRBJ2-1; D gene unclear. This CDR3 has 12 residues. Trimming cost V 6 bases and J 1 base, with 4 bases left between them. The CDR3 sequence: CASRQSYNEQFF. The CDR3 DNA is TGTGCCAGCAGACAATCCTACAATGAGCAGTTCTTC.

The V gene is TRBV7-8, the J gene TRBJ1-6; maybe TRBD1 (5 bases). Deletions cut 3 bases from V and 1 base from J, with 10 bases between. The CDR3 has 16 residues. Germline loops: CDR1 SGHVS, CDR2 FQNEAQ. This chain's CDR3 is CASSFGGGSYNSPLHF. The DNA for the CDR3 is TGTGCCAGCAGCTTTGGGGGTGGGTCCTATAATTCACCCCTCCACTTT.

The chain carries TRBV7-2 and TRBJ2-7; no reliable D call. Germline V gives CDR1 SGHTA, CDR2 FQGNSA. V gave up 5 bases and J gave up 7 bases, with 15 bases separating them. The CDR3 is 13 residues long. For the CDR3, the DNA is TGTGCCAGCAGCGCAAGGCGCAGAACGGAGCAGTACTTC. Encoded protein: CASSARRRTEQYF.

This clonotype showed up just a few times. This chain uses TRBV24-1 with TRBJ2-7, with 9 bases fitting TRBD1. CDR1 is KGHDR, CDR2 SFDVKD, per germline. This CDR3 is 16 amino acids long. Germline trimming cut 6 bases from V and 5 bases from J; bases unmatched to any gene: 13. CDR3 sequence (DNA): TGTGCCACCAGTTACGTAAACCGCCGGGACAGGGACGAGCAGTACTTC. Its translation is CATSYVNRRDRDEQYF.